The following is a T cell receptor beta chain sequence with its context. The data originate from a study of blood T cell repertoires in COVID-19. As for the study in general: Samples representing acute and convalescent COVID-19 were sourced from the United States, Italy and Spain. Sample material is recorded as cDNA or gDNA derived from T cells, B-cell-depleted T cells, or PBMCs.

CDR1 and CDR2 from the germline V gene are MGHRA and YSYEKL. The CDR3 totals 16 residues. Trimming removed 0 bases at V and 2 bases at J, with 12 bases between. Seattle patients were enrolled during active infection and followed longitudinally. Sequenced by immunoSEQ multiplex PCR; TCRdb stores in-frame clones only, minus some. The sample lists 400,000 to 450,000 clones; around 90% were seen once. This TCR was recovered from a man aged 18-30 years with COVID-19, enrolled during active disease. Sequencing was done on a sample of peripheral blood. The chain is built from TRBV4-1 and TRBJ2-3; perhaps TRBD2 as D (5 bases). CDR3 region: CASSQEWARDTDTQYF. CDR3 nucleotides: TGCGCCAGCAGCCAAGAGTGGGCACGGGACACAGATACGCAGTATTTT.